This entry lists 2 T cell receptor beta chains sequenced from one sample in a study of blood T cell repertoires in COVID-19. Here immunoSEQ multiplex PCR was the method, and the copy in TCRdb shows in-frame clones only, minus some. The table has around 310,000 clones, roughly nine tenths seen once. Sequencing used PBMCs or T cells enriched from blood (not recorded which). All receptors come from a woman between 25 and 40 years old who had recovered from COVID-19.

This chain links TRBV28 with TRBJ2-7; the D is unclear. CDR1 MDHEN and CDR2 SYDVKM come from the germline V gene. The V end was cut by 7 bases, the J end by 0 bases, with 7 bases between. The length of the CDR3 is 12 residues. CDR3 in DNA: TGTGCCAGCAAGAGTCTCTCCTACGAGCAGTACTTC. It yields the protein CASKSLSYEQYF.

The chain recombines TRBV3-1 (or the pseudogene TRBV3-2) with TRBJ1-2, with D perhaps matching TRBD1 (6 bases). CDR1 and CDR2 (germline): LGHDT, YNNKEL (reference sequence). Trimming pared 0 bases from V and 4 bases from J, leaving 9 bases between. This CDR3 region has 14 residues. This CDR3 reads CASSQERDIYGYTF. The CDR3 DNA reads TGTGCCAGCAGCCAAGAACGGGACATCTATGGCTACACCTTC.